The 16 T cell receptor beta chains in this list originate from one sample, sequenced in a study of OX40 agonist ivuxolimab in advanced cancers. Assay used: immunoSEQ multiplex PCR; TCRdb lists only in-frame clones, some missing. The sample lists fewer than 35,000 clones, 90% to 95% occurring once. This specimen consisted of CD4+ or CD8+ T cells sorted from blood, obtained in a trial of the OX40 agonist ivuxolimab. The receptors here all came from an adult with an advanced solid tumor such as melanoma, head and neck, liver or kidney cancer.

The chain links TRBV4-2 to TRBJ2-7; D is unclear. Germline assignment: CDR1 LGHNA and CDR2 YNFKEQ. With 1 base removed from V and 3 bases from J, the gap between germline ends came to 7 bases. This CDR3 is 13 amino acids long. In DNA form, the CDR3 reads TGTGCCAGCAGCCAAGGACGGTACTACGAGCAGTACTTC. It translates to CASSQGRYYEQYF.

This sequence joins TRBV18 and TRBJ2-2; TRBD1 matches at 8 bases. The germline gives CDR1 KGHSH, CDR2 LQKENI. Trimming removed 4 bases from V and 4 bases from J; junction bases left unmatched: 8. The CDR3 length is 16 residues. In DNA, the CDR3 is TGTGCCAGCTCACTCGTCAGGACAGGGCTCACCGGGGAGCTGTTTTTT. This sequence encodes CASSLVRTGLTGELFF.

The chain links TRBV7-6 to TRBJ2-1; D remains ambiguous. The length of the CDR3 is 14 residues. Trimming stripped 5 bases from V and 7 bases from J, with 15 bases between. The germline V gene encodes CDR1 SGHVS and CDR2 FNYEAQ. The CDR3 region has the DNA TGTGCCAGCAGCCCTTGGAACTTAGGGAATGAGCAGTTCTTC. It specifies CASSPWNLGNEQFF.

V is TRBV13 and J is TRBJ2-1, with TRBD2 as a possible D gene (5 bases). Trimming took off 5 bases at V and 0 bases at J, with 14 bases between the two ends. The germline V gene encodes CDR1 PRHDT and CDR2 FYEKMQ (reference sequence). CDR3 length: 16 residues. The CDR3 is CASSKGAAGSYNEQFF. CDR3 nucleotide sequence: TGTGCCAGCAGCAAGGGAGCGGCGGGCTCCTACAATGAGCAGTTCTTC.

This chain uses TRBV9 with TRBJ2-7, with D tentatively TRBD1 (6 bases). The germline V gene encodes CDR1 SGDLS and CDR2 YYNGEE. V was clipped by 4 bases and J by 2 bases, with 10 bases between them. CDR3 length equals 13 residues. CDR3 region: CASSLTGAYEQYF. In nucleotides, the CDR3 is TGTGCCAGCAGCCTGACAGGAGCCTACGAGCAGTACTTC.

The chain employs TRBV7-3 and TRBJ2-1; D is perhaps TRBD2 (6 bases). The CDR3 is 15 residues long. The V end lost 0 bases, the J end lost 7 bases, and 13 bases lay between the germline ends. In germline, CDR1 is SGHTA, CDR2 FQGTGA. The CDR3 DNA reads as TGTGCCAGCAGCTTAACGTTACTAGCTGGTAATGAGCAGTTCTTC. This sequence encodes CASSLTLLAGNEQFF.

The chain's CDR3 is CAISGYQEDYGYTF. The CDR3 DNA is TGTGCCATCAGTGGATACCAGGAAGACTATGGCTACACCTTC. The chain joins TRBV10-3 to TRBJ1-2; D is unresolved. Per germline, CDR1 ENHRY and CDR2 SYGVKD. This CDR3 contains 14 residues. Trimming shortened V by 4 bases and J by 3 bases, and 12 bases separated the two germline ends.

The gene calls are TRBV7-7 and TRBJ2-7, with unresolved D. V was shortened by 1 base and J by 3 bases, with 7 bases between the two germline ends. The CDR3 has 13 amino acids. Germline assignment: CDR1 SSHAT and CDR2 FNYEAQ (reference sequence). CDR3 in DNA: TGTGCCAGCAGCTTAGGTCCGAACTACGAGCAGTACGTC. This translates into CASSLGPNYEQYV.

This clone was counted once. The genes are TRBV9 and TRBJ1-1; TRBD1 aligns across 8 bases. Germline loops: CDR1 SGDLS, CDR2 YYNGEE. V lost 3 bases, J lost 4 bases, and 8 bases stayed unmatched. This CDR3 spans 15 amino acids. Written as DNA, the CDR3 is TGTGCCAGCAGCGAACCCGGGACAGGCACCACTGAAGCTTTCTTT. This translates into CASSEPGTGTTEAFF. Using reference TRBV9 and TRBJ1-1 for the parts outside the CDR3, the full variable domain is DSGVTQTPKHLITATGQRVTLRCSPRSGDLSVYWYQQSLDQGLQFLIQYYNGEERAKGNILERFSAQQFPDLHSELNLSSLELGDSALYFCASSEPGTGTTEAFFGQGTRLTVV.

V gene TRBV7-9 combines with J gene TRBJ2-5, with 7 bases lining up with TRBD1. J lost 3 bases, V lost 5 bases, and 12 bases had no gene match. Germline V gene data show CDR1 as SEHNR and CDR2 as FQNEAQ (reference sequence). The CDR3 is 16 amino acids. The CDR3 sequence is CASSPQTPGTEETQYF. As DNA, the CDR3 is TGTGCCAGCAGCCCGCAGACCCCCGGGACAGAAGAGACCCAGTACTTC.

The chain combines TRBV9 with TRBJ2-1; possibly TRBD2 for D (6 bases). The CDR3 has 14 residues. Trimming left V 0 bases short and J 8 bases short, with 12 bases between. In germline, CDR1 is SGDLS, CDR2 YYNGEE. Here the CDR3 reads CASSVAGGYDEQFF. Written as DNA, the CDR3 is TGTGCCAGCAGCGTAGCCGGAGGGTATGATGAGCAGTTCTTC. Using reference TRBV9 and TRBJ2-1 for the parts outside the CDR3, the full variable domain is DSGVTQTPKHLITATGQRVTLRCSPRSGDLSVYWYQQSLDQGLQFLIQYYNGEERAKGNILERFSAQQFPDLHSELNLSSLELGDSALYFCASSVAGGYDEQFFGPGTRLTVL.

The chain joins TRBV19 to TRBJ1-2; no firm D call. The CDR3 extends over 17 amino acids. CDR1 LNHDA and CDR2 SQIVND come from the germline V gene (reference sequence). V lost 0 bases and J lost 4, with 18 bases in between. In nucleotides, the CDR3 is TGTGCCAGTAGTATAGATCGGGCAGCAAAGAACCCCTATGGCTACACCTTC. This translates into CASSIDRAAKNPYGYTF.

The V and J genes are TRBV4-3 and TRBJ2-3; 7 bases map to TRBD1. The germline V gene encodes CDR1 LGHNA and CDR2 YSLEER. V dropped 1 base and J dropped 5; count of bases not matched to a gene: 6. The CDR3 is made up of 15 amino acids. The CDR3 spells CASSQGGQRLDTQYF. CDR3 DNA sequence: TGCGCCAGCAGCCAAGGGGGACAGCGACTAGATACGCAGTATTTT.

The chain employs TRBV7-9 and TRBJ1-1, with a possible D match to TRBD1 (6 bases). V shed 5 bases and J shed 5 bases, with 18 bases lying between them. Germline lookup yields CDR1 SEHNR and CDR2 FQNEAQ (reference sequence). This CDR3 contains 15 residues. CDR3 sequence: CASSPPQTGTTEAFF. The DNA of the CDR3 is TGTGCCAGCAGCCCACCCCAGACAGGAACTACTGAAGCTTTCTTT.

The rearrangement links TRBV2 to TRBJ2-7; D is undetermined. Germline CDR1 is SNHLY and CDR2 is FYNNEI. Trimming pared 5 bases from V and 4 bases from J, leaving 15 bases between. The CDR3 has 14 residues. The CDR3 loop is CASSRPLQSYEQYV. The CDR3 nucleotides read TGTGCCAGCAGTAGACCGCTTCAGTCTTACGAGCAGTACGTC.

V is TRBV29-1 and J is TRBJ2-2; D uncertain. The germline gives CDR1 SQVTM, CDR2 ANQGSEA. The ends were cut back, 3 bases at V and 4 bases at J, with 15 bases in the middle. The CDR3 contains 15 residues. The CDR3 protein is CSVEPSTNPTGELFF. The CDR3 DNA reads TGCAGCGTTGAGCCCAGTACCAACCCCACCGGGGAGCTGTTTTTT.